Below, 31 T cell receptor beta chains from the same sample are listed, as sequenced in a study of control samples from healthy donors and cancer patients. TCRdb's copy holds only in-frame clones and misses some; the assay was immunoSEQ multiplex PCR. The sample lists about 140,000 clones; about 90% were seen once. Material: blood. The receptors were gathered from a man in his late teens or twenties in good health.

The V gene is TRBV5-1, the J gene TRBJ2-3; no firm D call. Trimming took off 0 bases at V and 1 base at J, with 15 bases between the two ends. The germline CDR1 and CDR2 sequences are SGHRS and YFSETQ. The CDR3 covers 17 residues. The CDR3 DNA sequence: TGCGCCAGCAGCTTGGCCTCTGGGCCAGGAGGCACAGATACGCAGTATTTT. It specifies CASSLASGPGGTDTQYF.

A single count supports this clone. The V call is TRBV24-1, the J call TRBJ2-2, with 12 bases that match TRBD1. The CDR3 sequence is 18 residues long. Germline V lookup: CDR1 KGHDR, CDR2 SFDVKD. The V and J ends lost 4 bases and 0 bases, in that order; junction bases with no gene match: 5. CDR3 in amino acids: CATSDRDRGPANTGELFF. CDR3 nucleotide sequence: TGTGCCACCAGTGACCGGGACAGGGGGCCAGCGAACACCGGGGAGCTGTTTTTT.

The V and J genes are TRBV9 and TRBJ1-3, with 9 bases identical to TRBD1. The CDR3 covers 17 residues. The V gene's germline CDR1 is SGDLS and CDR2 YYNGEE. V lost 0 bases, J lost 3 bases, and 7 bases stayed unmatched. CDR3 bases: TGTGCCAGCAGCGTAGGATCCGGACAGGGGTATGGAAACACCATATATTTT. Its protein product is CASSVGSGQGYGNTIYF.

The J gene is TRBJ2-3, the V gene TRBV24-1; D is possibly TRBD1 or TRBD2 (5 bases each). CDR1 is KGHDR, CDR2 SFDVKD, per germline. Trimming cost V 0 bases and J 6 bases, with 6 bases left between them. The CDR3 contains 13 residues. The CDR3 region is CATSDLEGDTQYF. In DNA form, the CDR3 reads TGTGCCACCAGTGATTTGGAGGGGGATACGCAGTATTTT.

In nucleotides, the CDR3 is TGTGCCAGCAGCTTCGGACAGCCTAATCAGCCCCAGCATTTT. Translating gives CASSFGQPNQPQHF. This chain links TRBV7-9 with TRBJ1-5; tentative D call: TRBD1 (6 bases). Germline CDR1 and CDR2: SEHNR and FQNEAQ (reference sequence). This CDR3 comprises 14 residues. The germline V and J ends were trimmed by 3 bases and 4 bases, with 10 bases remaining between them.

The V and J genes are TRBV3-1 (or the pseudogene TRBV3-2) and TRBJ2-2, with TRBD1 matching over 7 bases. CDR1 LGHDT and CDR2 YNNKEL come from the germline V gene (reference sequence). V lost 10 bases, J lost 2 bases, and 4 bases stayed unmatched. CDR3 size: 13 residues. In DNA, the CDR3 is TGTGCCACCCGGACAGGAAACACCGGGGAGCTGTTTTTT. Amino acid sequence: CATRTGNTGELFF.

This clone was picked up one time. The CDR3 protein is CASSQEPGYQETQYF. The CDR3 DNA reads TGCGCCAGCAGCCAAGAGCCGGGGTACCAAGAGACCCAGTACTTC. The V gene is TRBV4-1, the J gene TRBJ2-5; tentative D call: TRBD2 (5 bases). With 0 bases removed from V and 0 bases from J, the gap between germline ends came to 8 bases. Germline V gene data show CDR1 as MGHRA and CDR2 as YSYEKL. This CDR3 has 15 residues.

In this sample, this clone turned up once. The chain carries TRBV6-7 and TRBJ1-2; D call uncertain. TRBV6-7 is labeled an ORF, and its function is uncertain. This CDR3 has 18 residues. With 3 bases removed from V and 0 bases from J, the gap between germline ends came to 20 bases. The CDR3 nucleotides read TGTGCCAGCAGTTATACTCGAGGGCCCAACGACCCTAACTATGGCTACACCTTC. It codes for CASSYTRGPNDPNYGYTF.

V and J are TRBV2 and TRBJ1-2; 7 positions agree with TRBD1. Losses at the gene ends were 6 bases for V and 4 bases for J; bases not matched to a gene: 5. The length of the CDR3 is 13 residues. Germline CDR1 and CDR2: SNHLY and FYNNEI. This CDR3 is CASSDRTGYGYTF. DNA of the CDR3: TGTGCCAGCAGCGACCGGACAGGCTATGGCTACACCTTC.

The CDR3 bases are TGCGCCAGCAGTCCGACAGGGGCGGACCGCGAGCAGTACTTC. Translation: CASSPTGADREQYF. The genes are TRBV5-1 and TRBJ2-7; TRBD1 matches at 8 bases. CDR1 is SGHRS and CDR2 is YFSETQ in the germline V gene. Trimming cost V 5 bases and J 6 bases; bases outside gene matches: 10. This CDR3 is built from 14 residues.

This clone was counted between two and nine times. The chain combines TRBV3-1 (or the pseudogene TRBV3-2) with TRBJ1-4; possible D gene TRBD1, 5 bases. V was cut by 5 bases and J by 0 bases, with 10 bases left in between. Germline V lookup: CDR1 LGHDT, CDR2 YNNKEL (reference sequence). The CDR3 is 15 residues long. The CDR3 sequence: CASSTRVSTNEKLFF. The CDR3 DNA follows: TGTGCCAGCAGCACCAGGGTTTCAACTAATGAAAAACTGTTTTTT.

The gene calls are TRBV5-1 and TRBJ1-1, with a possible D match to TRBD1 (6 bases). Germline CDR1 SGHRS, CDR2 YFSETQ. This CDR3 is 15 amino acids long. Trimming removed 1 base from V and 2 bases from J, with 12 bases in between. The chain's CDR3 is CASSLNPGANTEAFF. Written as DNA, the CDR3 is TGCGCCAGCAGCTTGAATCCAGGGGCAAACACTGAAGCTTTCTTT.

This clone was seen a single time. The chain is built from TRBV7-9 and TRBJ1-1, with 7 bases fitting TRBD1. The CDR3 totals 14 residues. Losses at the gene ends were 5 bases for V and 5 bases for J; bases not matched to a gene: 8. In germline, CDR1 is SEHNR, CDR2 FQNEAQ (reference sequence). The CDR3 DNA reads TGTGCCAGCAGCCAAGTACAGGGGAGTACTGAAGCTTTCTTT. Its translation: CASSQVQGSTEAFF.

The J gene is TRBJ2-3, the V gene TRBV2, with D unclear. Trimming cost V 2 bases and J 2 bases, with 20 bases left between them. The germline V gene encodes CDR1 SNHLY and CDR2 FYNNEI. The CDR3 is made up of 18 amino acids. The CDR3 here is CASSEWVGRIPPTDTQYF. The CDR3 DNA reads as TGTGCCAGCAGTGAATGGGTCGGTAGAATTCCTCCCACAGATACGCAGTATTTT. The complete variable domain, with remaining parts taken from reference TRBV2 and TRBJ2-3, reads EPEVTQTPSHQVTQMGQEVILRCVPISNHLYFYWYRQILGQKVEFLVSFYNNEISEKSEIFDDQFSVERPDGSNFTLKIRSTKLEDSAMYFCASSEWVGRIPPTDTQYFGPGTRLTVL.

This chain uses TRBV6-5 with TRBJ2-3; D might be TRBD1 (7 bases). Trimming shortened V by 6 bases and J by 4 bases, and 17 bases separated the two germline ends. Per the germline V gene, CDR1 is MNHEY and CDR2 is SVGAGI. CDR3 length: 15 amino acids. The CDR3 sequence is CASRRDRLSPDTQYF. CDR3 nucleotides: TGTGCCAGCAGGCGGGACAGACTCTCCCCAGATACGCAGTATTTT.

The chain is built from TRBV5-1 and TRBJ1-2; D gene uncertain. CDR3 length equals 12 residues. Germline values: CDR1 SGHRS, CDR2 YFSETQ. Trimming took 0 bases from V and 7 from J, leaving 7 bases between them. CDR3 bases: TGCGCCAGCAGCTTGGGATCGAGTGGCTACACCTTC. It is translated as CASSLGSSGYTF.

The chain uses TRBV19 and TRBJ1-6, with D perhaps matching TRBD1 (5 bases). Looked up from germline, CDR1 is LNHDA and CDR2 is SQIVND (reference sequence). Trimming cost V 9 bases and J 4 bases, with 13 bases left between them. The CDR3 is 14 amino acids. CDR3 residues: CASPRTPYNSPLHF. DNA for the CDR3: TGTGCCAGCCCGCGGACACCGTATAATTCACCCCTCCACTTT.

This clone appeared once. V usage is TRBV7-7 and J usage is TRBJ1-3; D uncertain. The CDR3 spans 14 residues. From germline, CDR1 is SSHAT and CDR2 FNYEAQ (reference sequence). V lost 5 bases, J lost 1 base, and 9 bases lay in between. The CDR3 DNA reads TGTGCCAGCAGCCCTGGGCTATCTGGAAACACCATATATTTT. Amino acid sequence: CASSPGLSGNTIYF.

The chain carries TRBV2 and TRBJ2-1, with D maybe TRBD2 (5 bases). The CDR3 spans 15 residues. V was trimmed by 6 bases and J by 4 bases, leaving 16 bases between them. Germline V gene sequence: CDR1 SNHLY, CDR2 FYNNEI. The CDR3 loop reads CASSGLLNSYNEQFF. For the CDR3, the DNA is TGTGCCAGCAGCGGACTTTTGAATTCTTACAATGAGCAGTTCTTC. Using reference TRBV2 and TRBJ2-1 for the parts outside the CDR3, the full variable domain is EPEVTQTPSHQVTQMGQEVILRCVPISNHLYFYWYRQILGQKVEFLVSFYNNEISEKSEIFDDQFSVERPDGSNFTLKIRSTKLEDSAMYFCASSGLLNSYNEQFFGPGTRLTVL.

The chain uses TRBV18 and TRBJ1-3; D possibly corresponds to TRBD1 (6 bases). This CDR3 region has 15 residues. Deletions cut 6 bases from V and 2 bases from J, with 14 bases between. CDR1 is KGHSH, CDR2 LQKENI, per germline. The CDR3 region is CASSSSGETGNTIYF. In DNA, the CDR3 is TGTGCCAGCTCCTCGTCAGGGGAGACTGGAAACACCATATATTTT.

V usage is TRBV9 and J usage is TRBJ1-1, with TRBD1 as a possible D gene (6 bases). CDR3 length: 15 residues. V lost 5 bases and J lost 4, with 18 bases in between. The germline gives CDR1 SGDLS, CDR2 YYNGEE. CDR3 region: CASSWGALRGTEAFF. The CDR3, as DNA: TGTGCCAGCAGTTGGGGGGCACTCAGGGGCACTGAAGCTTTCTTT.

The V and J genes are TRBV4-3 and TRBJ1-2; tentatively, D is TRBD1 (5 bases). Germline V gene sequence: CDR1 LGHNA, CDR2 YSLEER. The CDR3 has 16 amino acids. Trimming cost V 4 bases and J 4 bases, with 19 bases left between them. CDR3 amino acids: CASSLRDEALSYGYTF. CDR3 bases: TGCGCCAGCAGCCTCCGGGACGAAGCTTTATCCTATGGCTACACCTTC.

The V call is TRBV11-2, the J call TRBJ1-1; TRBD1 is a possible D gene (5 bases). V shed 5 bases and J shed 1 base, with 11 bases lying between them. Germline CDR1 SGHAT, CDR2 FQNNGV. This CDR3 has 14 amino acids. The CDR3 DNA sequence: TGTGCCAGCAGCACCCAGGGTGGGAACACTGAAGCTTTCTTT. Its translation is CASSTQGGNTEAFF.

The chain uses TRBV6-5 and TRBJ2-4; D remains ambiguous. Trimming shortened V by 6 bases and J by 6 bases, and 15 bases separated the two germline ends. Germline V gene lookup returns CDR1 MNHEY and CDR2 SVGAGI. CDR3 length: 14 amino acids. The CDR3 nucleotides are TGTGCCAGCAGCCCGATGCAGGTCGGAAACATTCAGTACTTC. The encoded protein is CASSPMQVGNIQYF.

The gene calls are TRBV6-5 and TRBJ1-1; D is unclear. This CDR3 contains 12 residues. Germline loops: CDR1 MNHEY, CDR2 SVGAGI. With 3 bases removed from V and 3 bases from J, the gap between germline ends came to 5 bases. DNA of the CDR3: TGTGCCAGCAGTTATTTGGACACTGAAGCTTTCTTT. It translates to CASSYLDTEAFF.

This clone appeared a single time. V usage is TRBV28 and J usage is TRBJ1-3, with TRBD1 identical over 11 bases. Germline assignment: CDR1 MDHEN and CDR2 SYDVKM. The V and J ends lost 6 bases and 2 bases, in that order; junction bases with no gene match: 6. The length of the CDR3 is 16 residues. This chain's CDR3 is CASSSTGQGAGNTIYF. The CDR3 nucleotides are TGTGCCAGCAGCTCAACGGGACAGGGGGCTGGAAACACCATATATTTT. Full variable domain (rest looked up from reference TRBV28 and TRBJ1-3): DVKVTQSSRYLVKRTGEKVFLECVQDMDHENMFWYRQDPGLGLRLIYFSYDVKMKEKGDIPEGYSVSREKKERFSLILESASTNQTSMYLCASSSTGQGAGNTIYFGEGSWLTVV.

Here the CDR3 reads CASSQGNGLAGGGDTQYF. In DNA form, the CDR3 reads TGCGCCAGCAGCCAAGGAAACGGACTAGCGGGGGGCGGGGATACGCAGTATTTT. The chain has TRBV4-1 and TRBJ2-3, with 14 bases fitting TRBD2. This CDR3 contains 18 residues. V gave up 1 base and J gave up 6 bases; unmatched junction bases: 9. Germline V gives CDR1 MGHRA, CDR2 YSYEKL.

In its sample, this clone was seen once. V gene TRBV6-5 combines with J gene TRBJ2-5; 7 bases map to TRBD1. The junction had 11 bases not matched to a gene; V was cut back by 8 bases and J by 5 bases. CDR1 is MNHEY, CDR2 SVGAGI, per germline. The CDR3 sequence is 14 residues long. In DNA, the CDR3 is TGTGCCAGCTGGTCGAAAGGGGGCTGGGAGACCCAGTACTTC. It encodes CASWSKGGWETQYF.

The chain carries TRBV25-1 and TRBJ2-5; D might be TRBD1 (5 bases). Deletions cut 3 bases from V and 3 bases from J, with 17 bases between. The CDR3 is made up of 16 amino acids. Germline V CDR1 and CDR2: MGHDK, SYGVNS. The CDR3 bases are TGTGCCAGCAGTGATACCCCGCAGGGTCGTAAAGAGACCCAGTACTTC. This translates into CASSDTPQGRKETQYF.

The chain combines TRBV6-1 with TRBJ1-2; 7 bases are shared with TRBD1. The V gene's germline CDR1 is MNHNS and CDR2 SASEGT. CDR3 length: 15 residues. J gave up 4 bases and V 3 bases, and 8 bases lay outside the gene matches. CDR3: CASSDPSGQTYGYTF. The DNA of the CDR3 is TGTGCCAGCAGTGACCCCTCGGGACAGACCTATGGCTACACCTTC.

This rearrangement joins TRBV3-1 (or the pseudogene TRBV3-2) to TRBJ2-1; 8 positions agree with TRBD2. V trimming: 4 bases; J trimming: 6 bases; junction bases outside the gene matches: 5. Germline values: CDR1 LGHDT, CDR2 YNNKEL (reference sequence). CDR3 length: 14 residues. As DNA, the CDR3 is TGTGCCAGCAGCCCCCGACTAGCGACCAATGAGCAGTTCTTC. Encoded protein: CASSPRLATNEQFF.